Sequencing of this TCR beta chain was carried out in a study of T-cell reconstitution after alpha-beta-depleted transplantation in children. Findings of the study overall: By about two months after transplant, alpha-beta T cells reportedly arose from several hundred graft clones that had expanded. T cells produced anew were the main source of T-cell counts and diversity one year after transplant. Some patients' high day-60 TCRbeta diversity was attributed to recipient cells surviving conditioning.

Concerning this clonotype: Its antigen is currently unknown.

Preparing the TCRbeta library involved the use of unique molecular identifiers. TCRdb fed the PCR reads into MiXCR, producing one record per CDR3 protein. The data contain about 980,000 distinct CDR3 sequences, under 30% of them seen just once; the ten biggest clones take up roughly 27%. V was clipped by 6 bases and J by 6 bases, with 16 bases between them. Germline V gene lookup returns CDR1 ENHRY and CDR2 SYGVKD. The CDR3 contains 14 residues. The V call is TRBV10-3, the J call TRBJ2-3, with D tentatively TRBD1 or TRBD2 (5 bases each). The origin of this receptor is a boy under three years old who had a stem cell transplant for SCID, so the T cells may come from the graft donor. The sequencing here drew on PBMCs, mostly from graft donor cells, taken 360 days after TCRalphabeta/CD19-depleted stem cell transplant. Written as DNA, the CDR3 is TGTGCCATCAGGCAGGGAGCTCCGGCGGATACGCAGTATTTT. Protein: CAIRQGAPADTQYF.